Below are 22 T cell receptor beta chains sequenced from a single sample in a study of T cells after yellow fever vaccination. MiXCR, run by TCRdb on the 5' RACE reads, gives a single entry per CDR3 protein. The profile shows a few hundred thousand distinct CDR3 sequences, about 10% of them singletons. This material consisted of CD4+ T cells sorted from PBMCs, taken 5 days after the yellow fever booster vaccination. These receptors were collected from a man between 18 and 35 years old who received the YFV17D yellow fever vaccine.

V usage is TRBV5-6 and J usage is TRBJ2-7, with D perhaps given as TRBD1 or TRBD2 (5 bases each). Trimming took 4 bases from V and 2 from J, leaving 22 bases between them. Germline assignment: CDR1 SGHDT and CDR2 YYEEEE. CDR3 length: 17 residues. The CDR3 spells CASSLGRDLRLPYEQYV. The CDR3 DNA reads TGTGCCAGCAGCCTAGGCCGGGACCTAAGGCTCCCCTACGAGCAGTACGTC.

The genes are TRBV20-1 and TRBJ2-7; 10 nucleotides line up with TRBD2. The CDR3 has 14 amino acids. Germline V gene lookup returns CDR1 DFQATT and CDR2 SNEGSKA (reference sequence). With V trimmed by 6 bases and J by 3 bases, 8 bases remained unmatched. Written as DNA, the CDR3 is TGCAGTGCCAGCAAGCGGGGGGGCCGCTACGAGCAGTACTTC. Its protein product is CSASKRGGRYEQYF.

This clonotype was detected many times. V gene TRBV9 combines with J gene TRBJ2-2; no definite D call. Per the germline V gene, CDR1 is SGDLS and CDR2 is YYNGEE. This CDR3 has 11 amino acids. V gave up 7 bases and J gave up 1 base, with 2 bases separating them. This chain's CDR3 is CASQNTGELFF. The CDR3 coding sequence is TGTGCCAGCCAGAACACCGGGGAGCTGTTTTTT.

This clonotype was observed a few times. The V call is TRBV7-9, the J call TRBJ2-5; 7 positions agree with TRBD2. This CDR3 is 12 amino acids long. J gave up 11 bases and V 6 bases, and 9 bases lay outside the gene matches. Germline V gene sequence: CDR1 SEHNR, CDR2 FQNEAQ (reference sequence). CDR3 loop: CASRRDLAVQYF. The CDR3 nucleotides are TGTGCCAGCAGACGGGACCTAGCGGTGCAGTACTTC. Full variable domain (missing parts from reference TRBV7-9 and TRBJ2-5): DTGVSQNPRHKITKRGQNVTFRCDPISEHNRLYWYRQTLGQGPEFLTYFQNEAQLEKSRLLSDRFSAERPKGSFSTLEIQRTEQGDSAMYLCASRRDLAVQYFGPGTRLLVL.

The chain carries TRBV4-1 and TRBJ2-7; TRBD2 might be the D (5 bases). The length of the CDR3 is 14 residues. In germline, CDR1 is MGHRA, CDR2 YSYEKL. Trimming took off 1 base at V and 2 bases at J, with 9 bases between the two ends. This CDR3 is CASSQGSGAYEQYV. The DNA of the CDR3 is TGCGCCAGCAGCCAAGGGAGCGGTGCCTACGAGCAGTACGTC.

This clonotype was observed a few times. The chain uses TRBV5-1 and TRBJ2-4; 10 nucleotides line up with TRBD1. CDR1 is SGHRS and CDR2 is YFSETQ in the germline V gene. The V and J ends lost 3 bases and 6 bases, in that order; junction bases with no gene match: 3. The CDR3 has 14 amino acids. Written as DNA, the CDR3 is TGCGCCAGCAGCTCGGGACAGGGGACAAACATTCAGTACTTC. Encoded protein: CASSSGQGTNIQYF.

This chain connects TRBV7-2 to TRBJ1-1; 7 bases fit TRBD1. The V and J ends lost 5 bases and 5 bases, in that order; junction bases with no gene match: 5. The CDR3 totals 13 residues. From germline, CDR1 is SGHTA and CDR2 FQGNSA. The CDR3 region is CASSTGEGTEAFF. CDR3 DNA sequence: TGTGCCAGCAGCACAGGGGAGGGGACTGAAGCTTTCTTT.

This clonotype appeared a few times. This chain joins TRBV9 and TRBJ2-3; 16 bases line up with TRBD2. V shed 4 bases and J 14 bases; nucleotides not matched to a gene: 13. The CDR3 loop spans 16 amino acids. Germline values: CDR1 SGDLS, CDR2 YYNGEE. The CDR3 DNA follows: TGTGCCAGCAGCCCGCAGCCGGGACTAGCGGGGGGGCCGCCGTATTTT. It yields the protein CASSPQPGLAGGPPYF.

J is TRBJ2-2 and V is TRBV11-3; no clear D. The CDR3 runs to 13 residues. Germline V gives CDR1 SGHNT, CDR2 YENEEA. Trimming left V 5 bases short and J 8 bases short, with 12 bases between. The CDR3 sequence: CASSKGGRGELFF. The DNA for the CDR3 is TGTGCCAGCAGCAAGGGTGGAAGAGGGGAGCTGTTTTTT.

This chain connects TRBV18 to TRBJ1-6; 9 nucleotides line up with TRBD1. CDR1 is KGHSH and CDR2 is LQKENI in the germline V gene. The CDR3 extends over 14 amino acids. J gave up 9 bases and V 2 bases, and 2 bases lay outside the gene matches. The CDR3 region is CASSPGDRASPLHF. The DNA of the CDR3 is TGTGCCAGCTCACCAGGGGACAGGGCTTCACCCCTCCACTTT.

The table lists this clonotype with many counts. V usage is TRBV4-3 and J usage is TRBJ2-5; 7 nucleotides align to TRBD2. The CDR3 has 17 amino acids. Germline V gene lookup returns CDR1 LGHNA and CDR2 YSLEER. J was trimmed by 3 bases and V by 2 bases; bases with no gene match: 12. The CDR3 is CASSQTPTSGAKETQYF. CDR3 nucleotides: TGCGCCAGCAGCCAAACCCCGACAAGCGGGGCAAAAGAGACCCAGTACTTC.

This clonotype was recorded many times. The chain uses TRBV5-1 and TRBJ2-7, with D perhaps matching TRBD1 or TRBD2 (5 bases each). There are 14 residues in the CDR3. Trimming shortened V by 4 bases and J by 2 bases, and 13 bases separated the two germline ends. CDR1 SGHRS and CDR2 YFSETQ come from the germline V gene. In DNA form, the CDR3 reads TGCGCCAGCAGCCTCCAACCGGGACCCTACGAGCAGTACGTC. Translating it yields CASSLQPGPYEQYV.

The chain has TRBV5-1 and TRBJ1-2; 7 positions match TRBD1. The trim removed 3 bases at V and 4 bases at J, leaving 6 bases unmatched. The CDR3 loop spans 14 amino acids. CDR1 is SGHRS, CDR2 YFSETQ, per germline. The CDR3 reads CASSSGQVSYGYTF. DNA for the CDR3: TGCGCCAGCAGCTCTGGACAGGTTTCCTATGGCTACACCTTC.

The rearrangement joins TRBV19 to TRBJ1-1; no clear D gene. V was shortened by 5 bases and J by 4 bases, with 11 bases between the two germline ends. Germline CDR1 is LNHDA and CDR2 is SQIVND (reference sequence). The CDR3 has 13 residues. The CDR3 loop reads CASSVGPTTEAFF. For the CDR3, the DNA is TGTGCCAGTAGTGTAGGCCCCACCACTGAAGCTTTCTTT.

The chain has TRBV5-4 and TRBJ1-1; tentatively, D is TRBD1 (5 bases). V was cut by 0 bases and J by 4 bases, with 13 bases left in between. CDR1 is SGHNT, CDR2 YYREEE, per germline (reference sequence). The CDR3 length is 15 residues. The CDR3 region is CASSLALGEGTEAFF. The CDR3 DNA is TGTGCCAGCAGCTTGGCCCTGGGGGAGGGCACTGAAGCTTTCTTT. The whole variable domain, remainder taken from reference TRBV5-4 and TRBJ1-1, is ETGVTQSPTHLIKTRGQQVTLRCSSQSGHNTVSWYQQALGQGPQFIFQYYREEENGRGNFPPRFSGLQFPNYSSELNVNALELDDSALYLCASSLALGEGTEAFFGQGTRLTVV.

This clonotype was detected a few times. Germline and junction disagree at one end, which may indicate a read error. The J gene is TRBJ2-7, the V gene TRBV11-2; D perhaps matches TRBD2 (6 bases). There are 16 residues in the CDR3. Per germline, CDR1 SGHAT and CDR2 FQNNGV. DNA for the CDR3: TGTGCCAGTAGCTTAGTAAGAGGGCAGGAGGGATACGAGCAGTACTTC. It encodes CASSLVRGQEGYEQYF.

V usage is TRBV19 and J usage is TRBJ1-2; no reliable D call. V lost 6 bases, J lost 2 bases, and 10 bases lay in between. Per the germline V gene, CDR1 is LNHDA and CDR2 is SQIVND (reference sequence). This CDR3 is built from 13 residues. The CDR3 loop is CASSMRTNYGYTF. The CDR3 DNA reads as TGTGCCAGTAGCATGCGCACCAACTATGGCTACACCTTC.

This clonotype occurred many times. J is TRBJ2-5 and V is TRBV6-2 or TRBV6-3, with 9 bases aligning to TRBD2. The germline CDR1 and CDR2 sequences are MNHEY and SVGEGT. The CDR3 totals 13 residues. The J segment lost 4 bases and the V segment lost 6 bases, leaving 3 bases of the junction unmatched. The CDR3 DNA reads TGTGCCAGCAGGACTAGCGGCGCAGAGACCCAGTACTTC. It is translated as CASRTSGAETQYF.

In this sample, this clonotype turned up a few times. This chain uses TRBV6-5 with TRBJ2-4, with D maybe TRBD1 (6 bases). V lost 0 bases to trimming and J lost 9 bases, with 15 bases between them. This CDR3 is 15 amino acids long. Germline V gene lookup returns CDR1 MNHEY and CDR2 SVGAGI. The CDR3 loop is CASSYSKDSSGIQYF. CDR3 in DNA: TGTGCCAGCAGTTACTCGAAGGACAGTTCGGGCATTCAGTACTTC.

V is TRBV6-6 and J is TRBJ2-3; D not certain. CDR3 length: 14 residues. Looked up from germline, CDR1 is MNHNY and CDR2 is SVGAGI (reference sequence). The ends were cut back, 5 bases at V and 2 bases at J, with 11 bases in the middle. The CDR3 coding sequence is TGTGCCAGCAGTGCCGGAGTCCTCACAGATACGCAGTATTTT. This translates into CASSAGVLTDTQYF.

This rearrangement joins TRBV18 to TRBJ2-7; D is unclear. The CDR3 runs 14 residues. Trimming removed 3 bases at V and 1 base at J, with 10 bases between. The germline V gene has CDR1 KGHSH and CDR2 LQKENI. The CDR3: CASSPATRSYEQYV. CDR3 nucleotide sequence: TGTGCCAGCTCACCGGCTACAAGATCCTACGAGCAGTACGTC.

This chain links TRBV7-2 with TRBJ1-5; TRBD1 might be the D (5 bases). V lost 0 bases and J lost 0, with 15 bases in between. This CDR3 has 18 amino acids. Per the germline V gene, CDR1 is SGHTA and CDR2 is FQGNSA. CDR3 bases: TGTGCCAGCAGCTTAGCTGGGTCCGGGGCCTATAGCAATCAGCCCCAGCATTTT. Its translation is CASSLAGSGAYSNQPQHF.